This T cell receptor (beta chain) was identified in a study of shared clonotypes between healthy human individuals. Study background: A donor's plate count was three for CD4 naive and three for CD4 memory; CD8 naive had two and CD8 memory one.

Turning to this clone: Its antigen remains unknown.

Study-level results: Relative to clonotypes present in all four donors, those not shared had lower generation probabilities.

TCRdb keeps only in-frame clones here, not all; method: immunoSEQ multiplex PCR. The sample carries some 550,000 clones, almost 97% recorded once. The V end lost 5 bases, the J end lost 5 bases, and 10 bases lay between the germline ends. The CDR3 runs to 13 residues. Germline V gene data show CDR1 as SNHLY and CDR2 as FYNNEI. J is TRBJ2-1 and V is TRBV2; D remains unclear. The source of this sequence is a woman under 40 in good health. Sequencing was done on a sample of naive CD4+ T cells sorted from blood. Subset specified: CD45RA+ positively selected. The CDR3 bases are TGTGCCAGCAGTTATGTGATCGACAATGAGCAGTTCTTC. It specifies CASSYVIDNEQFF.